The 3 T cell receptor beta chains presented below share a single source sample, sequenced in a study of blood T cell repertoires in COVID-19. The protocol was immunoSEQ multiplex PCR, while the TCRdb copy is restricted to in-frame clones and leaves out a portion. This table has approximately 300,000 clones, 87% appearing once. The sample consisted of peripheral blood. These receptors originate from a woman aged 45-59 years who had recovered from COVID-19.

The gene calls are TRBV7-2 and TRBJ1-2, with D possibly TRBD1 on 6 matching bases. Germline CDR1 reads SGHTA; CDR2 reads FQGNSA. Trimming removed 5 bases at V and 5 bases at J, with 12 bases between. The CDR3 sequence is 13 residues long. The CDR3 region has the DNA TGTGCCAGCAGCCCGGACAGAAGATATGGCTACACCTTC. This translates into CASSPDRRYGYTF.

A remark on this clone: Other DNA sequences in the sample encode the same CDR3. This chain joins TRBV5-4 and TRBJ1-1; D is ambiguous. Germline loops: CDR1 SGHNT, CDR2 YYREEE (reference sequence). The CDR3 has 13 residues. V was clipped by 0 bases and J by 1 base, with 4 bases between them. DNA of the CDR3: TGTGCCAGCAGCTTGGCCGGGAACACTGAAGCTTTCTTT. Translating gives CASSLAGNTEAFF.

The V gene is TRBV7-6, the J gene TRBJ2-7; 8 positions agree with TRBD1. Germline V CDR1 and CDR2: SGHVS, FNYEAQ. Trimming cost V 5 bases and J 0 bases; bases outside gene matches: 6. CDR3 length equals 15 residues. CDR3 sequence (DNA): TGTGCCAGCAGCCGGGACAGGTTGAGCTCCTACGAGCAGTACTTC. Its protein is CASSRDRLSSYEQYF.